This T cell receptor (beta chain) was profiled in a study of blood T cell repertoires in COVID-19. Study-level background: From the United States, Italy and Spain came samples of acute and convalescent COVID-19. Sources were T cells, B-cell-depleted T cells, or PBMCs; the material itself was cDNA or gDNA.

Per the original data handling: Using reference gene primer amplification, nucleated cell counts were estimated. Repertoires were generated with immunoSEQ multiplex PCR, while TCRdb's copy carries only in-frame clones and drops some. The DNA gave D and trimming, while V, J and clone size come from that table. This table has more than 150,000 clones, roughly 83% appearing once. The CDR3 loop spans 19 amino acids. Trimming removed 2 bases from V and 2 bases from J, with 24 bases in between. Germline V lookup: CDR1 KGHSH, CDR2 LQKENI. The source material was peripheral blood. The origin of this receptor is a man aged 18-30 years with active or convalescent COVID-19. The chain combines TRBV18 with TRBJ1-2; possible D gene TRBD1, 6 bases. CDR3 nucleotide sequence: TGTGCCAGCTCACCAGGCTCTGGCAGGGAGGGGGTGATAAACTATGGCTACACCTTC. Amino acid sequence: CASSPGSGREGVINYGYTF.